One and the same sample provided the 7 T cell receptor beta chains below, sequenced in a study of blood T cell repertoires in COVID-19. Measured with immunoSEQ multiplex PCR; TCRdb has only the in-frame clones, and not every one. The table includes under 100,000 clones, 89% detected once. The sequenced sample was peripheral blood. Receptors were obtained from a man between 60 and 70 years old with COVID-19, enrolled during active disease.

The chain's CDR3 is CASSSSTSGTQNIQYF. Here the CDR3 DNA reads TGTGCCAGCAGTTCCTCGACTAGCGGGACTCAAAACATTCAGTACTTC. The chain has TRBV6-6 and TRBJ2-4; 11 bases align to TRBD2. Trimming removed 4 bases from V and 5 bases from J; junction bases left unmatched: 7. Per germline, CDR1 MNHNY and CDR2 SVGAGI (reference sequence). The CDR3 covers 16 residues.

The rearrangement joins TRBV21-1 to TRBJ1-1; the table calls TRBD1, which could not be checked here. TRBV21-1 is recorded as a pseudogene. This CDR3 contains 16 residues. CDR3 sequence: CASSFPTRTGNTEAFF. The CDR3 DNA reads as TGTGCCAGCAGCTTCCCGACGAGGACAGGGAATACTGAAGCTTTCTTT.

J is TRBJ2-1 and V is TRBV24-1; TRBD2 aligns across 7 bases. CDR1 and CDR2 (germline): KGHDR, SFDVKD. CDR3 size: 14 residues. Germline trimming cut 4 bases from V and 4 bases from J; bases unmatched to any gene: 3. The CDR3 loop is CATSEGGIYNEQFF. The CDR3 nucleotides read TGTGCCACCAGTGAGGGAGGGATATACAATGAGCAGTTCTTC.

The J gene is TRBJ1-5, the V gene TRBV7-8; 8 positions agree with TRBD1. This CDR3 comprises 15 residues. With V trimmed by 5 bases and J by 4 bases, 7 bases remained unmatched. Germline V gives CDR1 SGHVS, CDR2 FQNEAQ. The CDR3 region is CASSLDRVFNQPQHF. In DNA form, the CDR3 reads TGTGCCAGCAGCCTGGACAGGGTTTTTAATCAGCCCCAGCATTTT.

This clone was detected a few times. DNA of the CDR3: TGTGCCAGCAGTTTATCTCGTAACTATGGCTACACCTTC. Its translation: CASSLSRNYGYTF. The chain uses TRBV27 and TRBJ1-2; no clear D. The germline V gene encodes CDR1 MNHEY and CDR2 SMNVEV (reference sequence). Trimming removed 0 bases at V and 1 base at J, with 3 bases between. CDR3 size: 13 residues.

The rearrangement links TRBV18 to TRBJ2-1; D uncertain. From germline, CDR1 is KGHSH and CDR2 LQKENI. V lost 4 bases and J lost 6, with 13 bases in between. This CDR3 region has 14 residues. CDR3 residues: CASSLGGIRNEQFF. The DNA of the CDR3 is TGTGCCAGCTCACTAGGCGGAATCCGCAATGAGCAGTTCTTC.

The V and J genes are TRBV19 and TRBJ1-1; D not resolved. V was shortened by 5 bases and J by 0 bases, with 7 bases between the two germline ends. This CDR3 region has 13 residues. Germline loops: CDR1 LNHDA, CDR2 SQIVND (reference sequence). The CDR3 here is CASSEEVNTEAFF. DNA of the CDR3: TGTGCCAGTAGTGAGGAAGTGAACACTGAAGCTTTCTTT.